This paragraph reports one T cell receptor (beta chain). Its antigen is currently unknown. Primers: 60 Vbeta forward and 13 Jbeta reverse. The table came from immunoSEQ multiplex PCR; TCRdb's copy has only in-frame clones and leaves some out. Found here are 95,000 to 150,000 clones, around 78% of them singletons; the top ten hold 1.9%. The data stem from a study of cytomegalovirus exposure and HLA in healthy donors. Study results and caveats: Reports credit the classifier with highly specific, highly sensitive diagnosis of cytomegalovirus status. In a later analysis, at a false discovery rate of 0.05, approximately 18,000 TCR beta sequences were associated with HLA alleles.

The receptor was derived from a man aged 45 to 65 in good health and CMV-seronegative. Sequenced sample: PBMCs.

In DNA, the CDR3 is TGTGCCAGCACCAAGTTCTCCAGGGACAGGGGGTTGAATGAGCAGTTCTTC. Protein product: CASTKFSRDRGLNEQFF. The rearrangement uses TRBV7-9 and TRBJ2-1, with 11 nucleotides matching TRBD1. This CDR3 spans 17 amino acids. Germline assignment: CDR1 SEHNR and CDR2 FQNEAQ (reference sequence). V dropped 7 bases and J dropped 7; count of bases not matched to a gene: 15. The full variable domain, rest sourced from reference TRBV7-9 and TRBJ2-1, is DTGVSQNPRHKITKRGQNVTFRCDPISEHNRLYWYRQTLGQGPEFLTYFQNEAQLEKSRLLSDRFSAERPKGSFSTLEIQRTEQGDSAMYLCASTKFSRDRGLNEQFFGPGTRLTVL.